A selection of T cell receptor beta chains follows, all from one sample in a study of spatial heterogeneity in lung cancer. Each CDR3 protein is one row after TCRdb ran MiXCR on the 5' RACE reads. Seen here are 55,000 to 75,000 distinct CDR3 sequences, 7.5% to 9% observed once, and the top ten hold about 14%. The specimen comprised PBMCs, sampled at surgery. All receptors come from a female donor with early-stage non-small cell lung cancer. The CDR3 runs from the conserved cysteine through the conserved F or W. A D gene is named only where the DNA matches it firmly. The size of a clone is reported for some rows only, either as once, few or many, or as a class for expanded clones.

j_call cdr3_length d_call v_call clone_size cdr3_aa cdr3_nt
TRBJ2-5 15 NA TRBV4-1 many CASSQDPGLQETQYF TGCGCCAGCAGCCAAGACCCGGGGTTGCAAGAGACCCAGTACTTC
TRBJ2-3 16 TRBD2 TRBV20-1 few CSARTSGRSTHGTQYF TGCAGTGCCAGGACTAGCGGGAGGTCCACCCACGGTACGCAGTATTTT
TRBJ2-1 14 NA TRBV11-3 many CASTPSEGTNEQFF TGTGCCAGCACCCCGTCGGAGGGGACCAATGAGCAGTTCTTC
TRBJ2-7 13 TRBD1 TRBV11-2 few CASSSWDSYEQYF TGTGCCAGCAGCTCCTGGGACAGCTACGAGCAGTACTTC
TRBJ2-2 15 NA TRBV12-3/TRBV12-4 many CASKLGPGDTGELFF TGTGCCAGCAAACTAGGTCCCGGGGACACCGGGGAGCTGTTTTTT
TRBJ2-3 16 TRBD2 TRBV20-1 NA CSATTLGTTLTDTQYF TGCAGTGCTACCACCCTCGGGACTACTCTCACAGATACGCAGTATTTT
TRBJ1-1 12 TRBD1 TRBV7-8 few CASSRGYTEAFF TGTGCCAGCTCCAGGGGGTACACTGAAGCTTTCTTT
TRBJ2-5 14 TRBD1 TRBV6-2/TRBV6-3 many CATYYSTGDETQYF TGTGCCACCTACTATTCTACAGGGGACGAGACCCAGTACTTC
TRBJ2-7 11 TRBD2 TRBV20-1 few CSQGGGDEQYF TGCAGCCAGGGCGGGGGGGACGAGCAGTACTTC
TRBJ2-3 13 NA TRBV10-3 NA CAITGRSTDTQYF TGTGCCATCACCGGCCGGAGCACAGATACGCAGTATTTT
TRBJ1-5 17 TRBD1 TRBV11-2 few CASSLGQGETGNQPQHF TGTGCCAGCAGCTTAGGACAGGGCGAGACGGGCAATCAGCCCCAGCATTTT
TRBJ2-7 13 NA TRBV24-1 few CATSDSQGGEQYF TGTGCCACCAGTGATTCACAGGGTGGAGAGCAGTACTTC
TRBJ2-7 14 TRBD1 TRBV5-1 many CASSLEGATNEQYF TGCGCCAGCAGCTTGGAGGGGGCAACCAACGAGCAGTACTTC
TRBJ2-1 20 TRBD2 TRBV9 many CASSRNLGTSGIGSYNEQFF TGTGCCAGCAGCCGTAACTTGGGGACTAGCGGGATCGGCTCCTACAATGAGCAGTTCTTC
TRBJ2-3 14 TRBD2 TRBV2 few CASSRLAGEDTQYF TGTGCCAGCAGTCGCCTAGCGGGAGAGGATACGCAGTATTTT
TRBJ1-2 12 TRBD1 TRBV12-3/TRBV12-4 few CASSTGAYGYTF TGTGCCAGCAGTACAGGGGCCTATGGCTACACCTTC
TRBJ2-3 16 TRBD2 TRBV5-1 NA CASSLGVGRGTDTQYF TGCGCCAGCAGCTTGGGCGTCGGGAGGGGCACAGATACGCAGTATTTT
TRBJ1-4 15 NA TRBV7-9 NA CASSLGGHPNEKLFF TGTGCCAGCAGCCTGGGGGGACACCCTAATGAAAAACTGTTTTTT
TRBJ1-1 14 TRBD1 TRBV5-1 NA CASSREGRGTEAFF TGCGCCAGCAGCCGCGAGGGCAGGGGGACTGAAGCTTTCTTT
TRBJ1-5 15 NA TRBV20-1 many CSAPVREYSNQPQHF TGCAGTGCTCCAGTACGGGAATATAGCAATCAGCCCCAGCATTTT
TRBJ1-2 13 NA TRBV12-3/TRBV12-4 NA CASSRQQGYGYTF TGTGCCAGCAGTCGACAACAGGGATATGGTTACACCTTC
TRBJ2-1 14 TRBD1 TRBV28 few CASRATGEHNEQFF TGTGCCAGCAGGGCGACAGGGGAGCACAATGAGCAGTTCTTC
TRBJ2-7 14 TRBD2 TRBV5-1 many CASSFEGGTYEQYF TGCGCCAGCAGCTTTGAGGGAGGGACCTACGAGCAGTACTTC
TRBJ2-5 18 TRBD1 TRBV28 many CASSSKPPGQTYQETQYF TGTGCCAGCAGTTCTAAACCCCCGGGACAGACATACCAAGAGACCCAGTACTTC
TRBJ1-3 15 NA TRBV5-4 NA CASSLPGISGNTIYF TGTGCCAGCAGCTTGCCAGGGATCTCTGGAAACACCATATATTTT
TRBJ2-2 18 TRBD1 TRBV30 NA CACRRGGRNRGYTGELFF TGTGCCTGCCGTAGGGGTGGTCGGAACAGGGGTTACACCGGGGAGCTGTTTTTT
TRBJ2-1 14 NA TRBV7-8 few CASSRDAASNEQFF TGTGCCAGCAGCCGGGACGCCGCAAGCAATGAGCAGTTCTTC
TRBJ1-6 15 NA TRBV4-1 NA CASSQDGGGRSPLHF TGCGCCAGCAGCCAAGATGGAGGGGGACGGTCACCCCTCCACTTT
TRBJ2-2 14 TRBD1 TRBV5-1 many CASRGTENTGELFF TGCGCCAGCAGAGGGACAGAGAACACCGGGGAGCTGTTTTTT
TRBJ2-1 13 TRBD2 TRBV7-2 many CASSFSAGGEQFF TGTGCCAGCAGCTTCTCAGCGGGAGGTGAGCAGTTCTTC
TRBJ1-5 13 NA TRBV6-5 NA CASKGQLNQPQHF TGTGCCAGCAAAGGACAGTTAAATCAGCCCCAGCATTTT
TRBJ2-3 16 TRBD1 TRBV20-1 NA CSAPGQGASSTDTQYF TGCAGTGCCCCGGGACAGGGGGCGTCTAGCACAGATACGCAGTATTTT
TRBJ2-1 15 NA TRBV20-1 NA CSAQDSLRDYNEQFF TGCAGTGCCCAGGACTCACTCCGGGACTACAATGAGCAGTTCTTC
TRBJ1-1 14 NA TRBV6-5 many CASSYSRADTEAFF TGTGCCAGCAGTTACTCAAGGGCGGACACTGAAGCTTTCTTT
TRBJ1-1 17 NA TRBV3-1 few CASSQDILGTPLTEAFF TGTGCCAGCAGCCAAGACATCCTCGGGACACCTCTTACTGAAGCTTTCTTT
TRBJ1-5 15 NA TRBV5-1 NA CASSLAGGSNQPQHF TGCGCCAGCAGCTTGGCCGGGGGGAGCAATCAGCCCCAGCATTTT
TRBJ1-5 14 NA TRBV12-3/TRBV12-4 NA CASSSLYSNQPQHF TGTGCCAGCAGTTCGTTGTATAGCAATCAGCCCCAGCATTTT
TRBJ2-3 18 TRBD2 TRBV20-1 few CSARDHGLAGPITDTQYF TGCAGTGCTAGAGATCACGGACTAGCGGGGCCGATCACAGATACGCAGTATTTT
TRBJ1-5 12 NA TRBV14 few CASSLFDQPQHF TGTGCCAGCAGCCTTTTCGATCAGCCCCAGCATTTT
TRBJ2-1 18 NA TRBV3-1 few CASSQGPATGQIYNEQFF TGTGCCAGCAGCCAAGGCCCGGCGACAGGTCAGATATACAATGAGCAGTTCTTC
TRBJ2-2 16 TRBD1 TRBV7-9 few CASSQDRGKNTGELFF TGTGCCAGCAGCCAGGACAGGGGGAAAAACACCGGGGAGCTGTTTTTT
TRBJ2-3 14 NA TRBV5-1 few CASSPQADTDTQYF TGCGCCAGCAGCCCCCAAGCGGACACAGATACGCAGTATTTT
TRBJ1-5 15 NA TRBV20-1 NA CSARDPGGNHQPQHF TGCAGTGCTAGAGATCCGGGGGGGAACCATCAGCCCCAGCATTTT
TRBJ2-3 14 TRBD1 TRBV12-3/TRBV12-4 NA CASSVGQGTDTQYF TGTGCCAGCAGTGTTGGACAGGGGACAGATACGCAGTATTTT
TRBJ1-5 15 NA TRBV12-3/TRBV12-4 many CASSTPGVGNQPQHF TGTGCCAGCAGTACCCCTGGGGTCGGCAATCAGCCCCAGCATTTT
TRBJ2-7 12 NA TRBV24-1 few CATSDFLSEQYF TGTGCCACCAGTGATTTCCTCTCCGAGCAGTACTTC
TRBJ1-5 15 NA TRBV6-5 many CASGRVGSSNQPQHF TGTGCCAGCGGGCGCGTGGGGTCTAGCAATCAGCCCCAGCATTTT
TRBJ1-5 15 NA TRBV20-1 many CSAWDTAYSNQPQHF TGCAGTGCTTGGGACACGGCTTATAGCAATCAGCCCCAGCATTTT
TRBJ2-7 15 TRBD2 TRBV3-1 NA CASSRASGSMYEQYF TGTGCCAGCAGCCGGGCCAGCGGGAGTATGTACGAGCAGTACTTC
TRBJ2-3 16 TRBD2 TRBV6-5 NA CASSKRTRAPTDTQYF TGTGCCAGCAGTAAAAGGACTAGAGCGCCCACAGATACGCAGTATTTT
TRBJ2-3 14 TRBD1 TRBV5-1 few CASTRGSSTDTQYF TGCGCCAGCACCAGGGGGTCAAGCACAGATACGCAGTATTTT
TRBJ2-1 18 TRBD1 TRBV20-1 NA CSAREVGGGLSSYNEQFF TGCAGTGCTAGAGAGGTAGGGGGCGGTCTGAGCTCCTACAATGAGCAGTTCTTC
TRBJ2-3 15 NA TRBV6-5 NA CASRLDLTSTDTQYF TGTGCCAGCAGACTTGACCTCACCTCCACAGATACGCAGTATTTT
TRBJ1-5 19 NA TRBV28 few CASTFPQDLVSGGNQPQHF TGTGCCAGCACCTTCCCCCAAGATCTAGTAAGCGGGGGCAATCAGCCCCAGCATTTT
TRBJ1-5 11 NA TRBV20-1 few CSSITGTTQHF TGCAGTTCGATTACCGGTACGACCCAGCATTTT